This TCR beta chain was identified during a study of T cell responses to AZD1222 COVID-19 vaccine. In the case of this clone: The antigen remains unidentified.

Data came from immunoSEQ multiplex PCR; TCRdb stores just in-frame clones and leaves some out. Found here are tens of thousands of clones, 70% to 90% of them singletons; the top ten hold 15% to 20%. Germline V gene data show CDR1 as SGDLS and CDR2 as YYNGEE. The ends were cut back, 4 bases at V and 0 bases at J, with 13 bases in the middle. The CDR3 is 15 amino acids. Study results and caveats: White British people made up most donors, females outnumbered males, and clonal diversity was possibly underestimated. Every sample of the repertoires postdated the peak T cell response.

This TCR came from an adult in good health. V and J are TRBV9 and TRBJ1-2, with D possibly being TRBD1 (6 bases). Sequencing used peripheral blood, obtained on day 0 of AZD1222 vaccination. CDR3 in amino acids: CASSPTGSSNYGYTF. The CDR3 nucleotides read TGTGCCAGCAGCCCGACAGGAAGTTCTAACTATGGCTACACCTTC.